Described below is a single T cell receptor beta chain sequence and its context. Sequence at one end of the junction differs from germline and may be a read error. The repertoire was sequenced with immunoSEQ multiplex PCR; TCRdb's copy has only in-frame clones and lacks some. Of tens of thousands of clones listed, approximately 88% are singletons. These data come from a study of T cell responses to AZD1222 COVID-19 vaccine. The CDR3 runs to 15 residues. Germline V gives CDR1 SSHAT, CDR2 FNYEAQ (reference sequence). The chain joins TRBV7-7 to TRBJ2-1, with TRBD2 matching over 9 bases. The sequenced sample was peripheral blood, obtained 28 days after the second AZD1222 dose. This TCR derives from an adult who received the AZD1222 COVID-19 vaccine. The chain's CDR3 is CASSLSGGTYNEQFF. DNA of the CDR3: TGTGCTAGCAGCTTAAGCGGGGGGACTTACAATGAGCAGTTCTTC.